This passage covers 16 T cell receptor beta chains from one sample sequenced in a study of CD8+ T cells in alopecia areata. cDNA prepared by RNA extraction and subsequent reverse transcription served as the template for sequencing. Here immunoSEQ multiplex PCR was the method, and the copy in TCRdb shows in-frame clones only, minus some. The sample has around 200,000 clones, roughly 60% seen once; the top ten hold about 1.5%. This specimen was CD4+ T cells sorted from blood, taken at week 0. Receptors originate from a human donor with alopecia areata.

This chain joins TRBV29-1 and TRBJ2-2; TRBD2 matches 9 bases. CDR1 is SQVTM, CDR2 ANQGSEA, per germline. Trimming took 6 bases from V and 7 from J; bases not matched to a gene: 12. The length of the CDR3 is 15 residues. The CDR3 loop reads CSVRSGLASGGELFF. As DNA, the CDR3 is TGCAGCGTGAGGTCGGGACTAGCCTCCGGCGGGGAGCTGTTTTTT.

J is TRBJ1-2 and V is TRBV7-2, with 7 bases lining up with TRBD1. This CDR3 has 13 amino acids. Germline CDR1 reads SGHTA; CDR2 reads FQGNSA. Germline trimming cut 5 bases from V and 7 bases from J; bases unmatched to any gene: 7. CDR3 coding DNA: TGTGCCAGCAGCGACGACAACAGGGGTGGCTACACCTTC. Translating gives CASSDDNRGGYTF.

The chain employs TRBV30 and TRBJ1-4, with 10 bases aligning to TRBD1. V lost 5 bases to trimming and J lost 6 bases; unmatched junction nucleotides: 6. CDR3 length equals 14 residues. CDR1 is GTSNPN and CDR2 is SVGIG in the germline V gene (reference sequence). The CDR3 region is CAWSPGTGDEKLFF. In DNA form, the CDR3 reads TGTGCCTGGTCCCCCGGGACAGGGGATGAAAAACTGTTTTTT.

The chain links TRBV30 to TRBJ2-1; possibly TRBD2 for D (7 bases). The germline gives CDR1 GTSNPN, CDR2 SVGIG (reference sequence). This CDR3 spans 15 amino acids. V was cut by 0 bases and J by 4 bases, with 13 bases left in between. The CDR3 reads CAWSVRGALYNEQFF. CDR3 coding DNA: TGTGCCTGGAGTGTACGGGGGGCCTTGTACAATGAGCAGTTCTTC.

In its sample, this clone was seen a few times. The V call is TRBV6-5, the J call TRBJ2-7; D unclear. V lost 6 bases to trimming and J lost 3 bases, with 15 bases between them. Germline lookup yields CDR1 MNHEY and CDR2 SVGAGI. CDR3 size: 14 residues. The DNA of the CDR3 is TGTGCCAGCAGCCCCAAGGGCCTTGGCTACGAGCAGTACTTC. It yields the protein CASSPKGLGYEQYF.

CDR3 in DNA: TGTGCCTGGAGCGCCGACCGTGGCTACGAGCAGTACTTC. Translating gives CAWSADRGYEQYF. This chain joins TRBV30 and TRBJ2-7; D is uncertain. The CDR3 extends over 13 amino acids. Germline V gene data show CDR1 as GTSNPN and CDR2 as SVGIG (reference sequence). V lost 3 bases and J lost 3, with 12 bases in between.

V is TRBV6-1 and J is TRBJ2-7; no reliable D call. V dropped 4 bases and J dropped 7 bases, with 11 bases sitting between them. Germline CDR1 MNHNS, CDR2 SASEGT. This CDR3 comprises 12 residues. CDR3 nucleotide sequence: TGTGCCAGCAGTGGGACGGCCGAAGAGCAGTACTTC. It codes for CASSGTAEEQYF.

This sequence joins TRBV7-2 and TRBJ1-6; maybe TRBD1 (6 bases). The CDR3 is 16 amino acids. V lost 5 bases and J lost 2, with 13 bases in between. Germline values: CDR1 SGHTA, CDR2 FQGNSA. This chain's CDR3 is CASSTTGTTYNSPLHF. In nucleotides, the CDR3 is TGTGCCAGCAGCACCACCGGGACAACCTATAATTCACCCCTCCACTTT.

The rearrangement links TRBV29-1 to TRBJ1-1, with 7 bases identical to TRBD1. With 8 bases clipped from V and 3 bases from J, the junction kept 9 bases outside the gene matches. The CDR3 has 13 residues. Germline V CDR1 and CDR2: SQVTM, ANQGSEA. In DNA, the CDR3 is TGCAGCTTTTCGACAGGGTTAGACACTGAAGCTTTCTTT. Translating gives CSFSTGLDTEAFF.

This sequence joins TRBV10-3 and TRBJ2-3; 7 nucleotides match TRBD1. The CDR3 totals 14 residues. With V trimmed by 10 bases and J by 3 bases, 10 bases remained unmatched. Per germline, CDR1 ENHRY and CDR2 SYGVKD. CDR3: CASRGQRQTDTQYF. The CDR3 coding sequence is TGTGCCAGCAGGGGACAGCGACAAACAGATACGCAGTATTTT.

The genes are TRBV30 and TRBJ1-5, with 7 nucleotides matching TRBD1. The CDR3 loop spans 16 amino acids. V was pared by 0 bases and J by 2 bases, with 7 bases of the junction left unmatched. Germline V gene sequence: CDR1 GTSNPN, CDR2 SVGIG (reference sequence). As DNA, the CDR3 is TGTGCCTGGAGTGTACAGGGGAATGGAGGCAATCAGCCCCAGCATTTT. Translating it yields CAWSVQGNGGNQPQHF.

The chain uses TRBV9 and TRBJ2-3, with D tentatively TRBD1 (5 bases). Germline V lookup: CDR1 SGDLS, CDR2 YYNGEE. The CDR3 sequence is 16 residues long. The V gene lost 0 bases and the J gene lost 1 base, with 12 bases spanning the gap. CDR3 bases: TGTGCCAGCAGCGTAGGTGGAAGGGGTGGCACAGATACGCAGTATTTT. Protein: CASSVGGRGGTDTQYF.

The chain carries TRBV30 and TRBJ1-6; no clear D. CDR1 and CDR2 from the germline V gene are GTSNPN and SVGIG (reference sequence). The CDR3 runs to 13 residues. Trimming stripped 0 bases from V and 7 bases from J, with 7 bases between. In nucleotides, the CDR3 is TGTGCCTGGAGTGTGGCGGGAAATTCACCCCTCCACTTT. The encoded protein is CAWSVAGNSPLHF.

The CDR3 DNA reads TGCAGCGTTGGGCGAGGGGTTAACTATGGCTACACCTTC. Translated, it gives CSVGRGVNYGYTF. The chain carries TRBV29-1 and TRBJ1-2; D may be TRBD1 (5 bases). The length of the CDR3 is 13 residues. Trimming shortened V by 4 bases and J by 1 base, and 10 bases separated the two germline ends. Germline V CDR1 and CDR2: SQVTM, ANQGSEA.

This clone was counted between two and nine times. The chain is built from TRBV11-2 and TRBJ1-1; 9 bases map to TRBD1. The CDR3 sequence is 15 residues long. Germline CDR1 SGHAT, CDR2 FQNNGV. Trimming at V came to 7 bases and at J to 10 bases, leaving 16 bases not matched to a gene. CDR3 sequence (DNA): TGTGCCAGCACCTTGCTAGGCGAAGTGACAGGGGGAGCTTTCTTT. Amino acids: CASTLLGEVTGGAFF.

This clone was seen at least ten times. The gene calls are TRBV18 and TRBJ2-5; D remains unclear. Deletions cut 2 bases from V and 4 bases from J, with 5 bases between. Germline CDR1 and CDR2: KGHSH and LQKENI. This CDR3 has 12 amino acids. The CDR3 nucleotides are TGTGCCAGCTCACCAAGGAGAGAGACCCAGTACTTC. Translated, it gives CASSPRRETQYF.